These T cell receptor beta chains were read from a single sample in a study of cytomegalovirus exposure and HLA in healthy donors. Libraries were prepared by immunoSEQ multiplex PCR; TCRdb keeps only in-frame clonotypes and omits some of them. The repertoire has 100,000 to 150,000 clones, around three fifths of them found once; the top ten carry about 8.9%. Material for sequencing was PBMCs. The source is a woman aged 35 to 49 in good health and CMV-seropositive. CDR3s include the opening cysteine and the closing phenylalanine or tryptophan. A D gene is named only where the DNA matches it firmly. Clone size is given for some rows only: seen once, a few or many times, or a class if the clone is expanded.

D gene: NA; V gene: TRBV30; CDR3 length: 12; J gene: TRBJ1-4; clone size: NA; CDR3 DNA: TGTGCCTGGACGGGGCAGGGGGAAAAACTGTTTTTT; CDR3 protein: CAWTGQGEKLFF
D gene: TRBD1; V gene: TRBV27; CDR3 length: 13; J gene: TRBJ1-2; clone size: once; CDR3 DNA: TGTGCCAGCAGCCTAGGGACAGGGTCAGGCTACACCTTC; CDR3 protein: CASSLGTGSGYTF
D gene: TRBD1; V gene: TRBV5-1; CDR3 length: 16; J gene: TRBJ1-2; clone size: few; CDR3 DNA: TGCGCCAGCAGCCCCATCACAGGGGGCATAGACTATGGCTACACCTTC; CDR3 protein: CASSPITGGIDYGYTF
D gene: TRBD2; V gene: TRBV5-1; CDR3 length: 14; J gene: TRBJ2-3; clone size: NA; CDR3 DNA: TGCGCCAGCAGCTTAGGACTAGAGTCAGATACGCAGTATTTT; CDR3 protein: CASSLGLESDTQYF
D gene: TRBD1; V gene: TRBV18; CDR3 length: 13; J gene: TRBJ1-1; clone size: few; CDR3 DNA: TGTGCCAGCTCACAGACAGGGACCACTGAAGCTTTCTTT; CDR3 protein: CASSQTGTTEAFF
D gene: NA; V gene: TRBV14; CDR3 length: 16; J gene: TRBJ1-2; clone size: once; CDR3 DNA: TGTGCCAGCAGCCAAGATGTCGGCGGGTTTGGTCAAGGCTACACCTTC; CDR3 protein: CASSQDVGGFGQGYTF
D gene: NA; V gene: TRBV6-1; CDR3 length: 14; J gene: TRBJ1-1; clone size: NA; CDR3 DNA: TGTGCCAGCACCGAGAACTTGGTGAACACTGAAGCTTTCTTT; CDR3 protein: CASTENLVNTEAFF
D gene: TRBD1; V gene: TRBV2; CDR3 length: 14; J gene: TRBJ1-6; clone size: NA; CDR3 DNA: TGTGCCAGCAGCGGGACAGGGCGCGATTCACCCCTCCACTTT; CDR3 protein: CASSGTGRDSPLHF
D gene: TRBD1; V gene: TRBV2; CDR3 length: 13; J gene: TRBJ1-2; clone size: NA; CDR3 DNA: TGTGCCAGCAGCGCAGACAGGGAAGGCGGCTACACCTTC; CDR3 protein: CASSADREGGYTF
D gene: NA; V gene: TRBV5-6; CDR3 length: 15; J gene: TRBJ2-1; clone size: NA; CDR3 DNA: TGTGCCAGCAGCTTGGGAGGGGGACCCAACAATGAGCAGTTCTTC; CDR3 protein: CASSLGGGPNNEQFF
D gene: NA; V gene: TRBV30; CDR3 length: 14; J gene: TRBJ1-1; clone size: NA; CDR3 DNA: TGTGCCTGGAGCCGAGGGACAATGAACACTGAAGCTTTCTTT; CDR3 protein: CAWSRGTMNTEAFF
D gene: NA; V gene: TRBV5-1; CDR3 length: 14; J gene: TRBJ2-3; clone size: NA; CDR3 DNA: TGCGCCAGCAGCTTGGGAACGGGGGTAGATACGCAGTATTTT; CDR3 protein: CASSLGTGVDTQYF
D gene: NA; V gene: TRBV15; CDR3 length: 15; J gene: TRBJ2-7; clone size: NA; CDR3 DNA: TGTGCCACCAGCAGAGGGGGGCAGGGGAGCTACGAGCAGTACTTC; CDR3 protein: CATSRGGQGSYEQYF
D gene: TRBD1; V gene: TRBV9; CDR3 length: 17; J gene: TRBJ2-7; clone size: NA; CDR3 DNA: TGTGCCAGCAGCGGGTCTCCCGGACAGGACCTCTCCTACGAGCAGTACTTC; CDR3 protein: CASSGSPGQDLSYEQYF
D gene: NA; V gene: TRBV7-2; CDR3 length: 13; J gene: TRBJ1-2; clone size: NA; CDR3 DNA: TGTGCCAGCAGCTTAGGTTGGGGGGATGGCTACACCTTC; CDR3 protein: CASSLGWGDGYTF
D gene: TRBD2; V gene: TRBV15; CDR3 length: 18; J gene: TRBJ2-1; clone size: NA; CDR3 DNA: TGTGCCACCAGCAGAGGCCTCCCTGCGGGAGGAAAGATGAATGAGCAGTTCTTC; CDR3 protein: CATSRGLPAGGKMNEQFF
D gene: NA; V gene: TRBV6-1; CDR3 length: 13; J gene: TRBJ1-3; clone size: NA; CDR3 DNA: TGTGCCAGCAGAGGCAACAGCCGAAACACCATATATTTT; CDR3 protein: CASRGNSRNTIYF
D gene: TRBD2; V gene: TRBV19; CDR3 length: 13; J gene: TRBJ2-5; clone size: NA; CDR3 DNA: TGTGCCGCAGCGGGGGGCCCAAGGGAGACCCAGTACTTC; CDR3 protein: CAAAGGPRETQYF
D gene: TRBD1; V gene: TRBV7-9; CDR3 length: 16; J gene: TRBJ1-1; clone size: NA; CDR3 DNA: TGTTCCAGCAGCTTAGATCCGGCGACAGGGTTACCTGAAGCTTTCTTT; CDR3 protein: CSSSLDPATGLPEAFF
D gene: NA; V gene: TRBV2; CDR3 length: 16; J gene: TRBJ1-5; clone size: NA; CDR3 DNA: TGTGCCAGCAGCCCTGGGACAACTTATAGCAATCAGCCCCAGCATTTT; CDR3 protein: CASSPGTTYSNQPQHF